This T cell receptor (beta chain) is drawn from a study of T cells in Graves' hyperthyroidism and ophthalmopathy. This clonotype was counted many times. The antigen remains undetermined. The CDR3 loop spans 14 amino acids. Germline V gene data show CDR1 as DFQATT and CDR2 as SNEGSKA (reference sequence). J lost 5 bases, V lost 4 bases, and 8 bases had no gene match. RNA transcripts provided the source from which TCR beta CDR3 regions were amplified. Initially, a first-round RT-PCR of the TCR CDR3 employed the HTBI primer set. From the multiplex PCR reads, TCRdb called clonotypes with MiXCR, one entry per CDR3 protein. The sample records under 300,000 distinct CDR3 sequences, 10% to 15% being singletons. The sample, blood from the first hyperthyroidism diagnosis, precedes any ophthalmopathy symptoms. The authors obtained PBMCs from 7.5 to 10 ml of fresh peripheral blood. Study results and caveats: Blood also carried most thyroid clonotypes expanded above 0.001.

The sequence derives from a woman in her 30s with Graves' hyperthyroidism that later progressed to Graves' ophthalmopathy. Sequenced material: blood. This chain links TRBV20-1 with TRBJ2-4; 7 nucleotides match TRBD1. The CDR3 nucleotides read TGCAGTGCTACGCCCGGACAGGAACAAAACATTCAGTACTTC. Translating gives CSATPGQEQNIQYF.